In this sample, the clone carrying this T cell receptor (beta chain) turned up a few times. Its antigen remains unknown. The V segment lost 1 base and the J segment 0 bases; nucleotides outside the gene matches: 12. In germline, CDR1 is MGHRA, CDR2 YSYEKL. There are 20 residues in the CDR3. Donors consisted of healthy bone marrow donors. This record belongs to a study of cytomegalovirus exposure and HLA in healthy donors. Study in general: In a previous analysis, 95 million to 130 million unique TCR beta sequences were found from 150 million to 200 million T cells. Early on, a data release was issued that held 65 million to 100 million unique TCRs from HLA-typed donors. The study's findings and limits: Researchers counted 164 TCR beta chains as cytomegalovirus-associated.

Primers included in the PCR were 60 Vbeta and 13 Jbeta primers. Assay used: immunoSEQ multiplex PCR; TCRdb lists only in-frame clones, some missing. The data hold some 150,000 clones, with roughly 77% observed a single time. This TCR derives from a man aged 40-49 years in good health and CMV-seronegative. Sequences were obtained from PBMCs. The chain recombines TRBV4-1 with TRBJ1-1, with 12 bases identical to TRBD1. This CDR3 is CASSQVFPGQGATLNTEAFF. Here the CDR3 DNA reads TGCGCCAGCAGCCAAGTATTTCCGGGACAGGGGGCTACCTTGAACACTGAAGCTTTCTTT.